This T cell receptor beta chain was recovered during a study of cytomegalovirus exposure and HLA in healthy donors. Study-level results: An analysis was carried out later, and it reportedly showed fewer N-insertions in an Asian-associated ancestry cluster than the approximately 610-donor mean. It was approximately 150 TCR beta chains that were listed as cytomegalovirus-associated. Later, an analysis found that common viral pathogens appeared to be linked with several of the most significant clusters. Later analysis placed DRB1 highest and HLA-C lowest in TCR association rates, which differed by HLA locus.

For this clone: Its matching antigen is unknown.

Both 60 Vbeta primers and 13 Jbeta primers went into the PCR. Profiled with immunoSEQ multiplex PCR; TCRdb holds only in-frame clones, not every one. Of 150,000 to 200,000 clones in the sample, 80% to 90% were seen once. From germline, CDR1 is SGHNT and CDR2 YENEEA. This CDR3 is 16 amino acids long. V lost 1 base to trimming and J lost 1 base, with 8 bases between them. The TCR originated in a woman aged 18-29 years in good health and CMV-seropositive. Sequencing was done on a sample of PBMCs. The chain is built from TRBV11-3 and TRBJ2-6, with TRBD1 as a possible D gene (6 bases). The CDR3 DNA reads as TGTGCCAGCAGCTTAGGACAGGCTTCTGGGGCCAACGTCCTGACTTTC. Translated, it gives CASSLGQASGANVLTF.